This T cell receptor (beta chain) was retrieved from a study of blood T cell repertoires in COVID-19. Study-wide context: Material from acute and convalescent COVID-19 was sourced from the United States, Italy and Spain. T cells, B-cell-depleted T cells, or PBMCs provided the cDNA or gDNA that served as material.

As handled by the study authors: Using reference gene primer amplification, nucleated cell counts were estimated. Generated by immunoSEQ multiplex PCR, the TCRdb table keeps only in-frame clones and is missing some. V and J calls and clone size are copied from that table; D and trimming were computed from the DNA. The sample shows 97,000 or so clones, 70% to 80% of them seen only once. Trimming removed 4 bases from V and 9 bases from J, with 10 bases in between. This CDR3 region has 11 residues. Germline V gene lookup returns CDR1 SQVTM and CDR2 ANQGSEA. The sequencing input was peripheral blood. V is TRBV29-1 and J is TRBJ2-1, with D maybe TRBD1 (5 bases). The TCR originated in a woman of 80 years or more with active or convalescent COVID-19. The CDR3 region is CSVVGPGEQFF. The CDR3 DNA reads as TGCAGCGTTGTGGGGCCTGGTGAGCAGTTCTTC.